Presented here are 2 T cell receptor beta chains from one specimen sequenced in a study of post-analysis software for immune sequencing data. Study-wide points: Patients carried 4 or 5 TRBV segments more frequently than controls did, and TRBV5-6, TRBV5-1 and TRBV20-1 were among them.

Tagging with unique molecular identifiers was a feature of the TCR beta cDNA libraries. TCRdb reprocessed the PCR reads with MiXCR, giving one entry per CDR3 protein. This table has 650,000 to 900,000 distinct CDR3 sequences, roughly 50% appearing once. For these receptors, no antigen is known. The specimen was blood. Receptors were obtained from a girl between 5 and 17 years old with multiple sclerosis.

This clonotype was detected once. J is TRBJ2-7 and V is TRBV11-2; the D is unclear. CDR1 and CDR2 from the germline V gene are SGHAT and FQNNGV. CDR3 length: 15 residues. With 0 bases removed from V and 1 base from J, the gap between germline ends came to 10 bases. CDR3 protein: CASSLEAPRSYEQYF. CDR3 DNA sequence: TGTGCCAGCAGCTTAGAAGCTCCTAGATCCTACGAGCAGTACTTC. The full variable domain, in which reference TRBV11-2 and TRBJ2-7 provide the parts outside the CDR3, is EAGVAQSPRYKIIEKRQSVAFWCNPISGHATLYWYQQILGQGPKLLIQFQNNGVVDDSQLPKDRFSAERLKGVDSTLKIQPAKLEDSAVYLCASSLEAPRSYEQYFGPGTRLTVT.

The CDR3 coding sequence is TGTGCCAGCAGTAACGGGGGCACAGATACGCAGTATTTT. As protein: CASSNGGTDTQYF. The V and J genes are TRBV25-1 and TRBJ2-3, with a weak D call TRBD2 (5 bases). Trimming pared 5 bases from V and 1 base from J, leaving 7 bases between. In germline, CDR1 is MGHDK, CDR2 SYGVNS. The CDR3 spans 13 residues. Full variable domain (rest looked up from reference TRBV25-1 and TRBJ2-3): EADIYQTPRYLVIGTGKKITLECSQTMGHDKMYWYQQDPGMELHLIHYSYGVNSTEKGDLSSESTVSRIRTEHFPLTLESARPSHTSQYLCASSNGGTDTQYFGPGTRLTVL.